The 32 T cell receptor beta chains reported below all come from one sample, sequenced in a study of blood T cell repertoires in COVID-19. The table came from immunoSEQ multiplex PCR; TCRdb's copy has only in-frame clones and leaves some out. The sample lists a few hundred thousand clones, roughly 87% occurring once. The sequencing sample was made of PBMCs or T cells enriched from blood (not recorded which). The source of these receptors is a woman aged 45-65 years who had recovered from COVID-19.

This clone was seen a single time. This chain uses TRBV4-1 with TRBJ1-2; tentative D call: TRBD1 (5 bases). Germline CDR1 and CDR2: MGHRA and YSYEKL. Trimming took 4 bases from V and 0 from J, leaving 15 bases between them. The CDR3 runs to 16 residues. CDR3 protein: CASSPGGRGTNYGYTF. For the CDR3, the DNA is TGCGCCAGCAGCCCCGGGGGTAGGGGCACTAACTATGGCTACACCTTC.

The CDR3 DNA is TGTGCCTGGACGTGGGGCGGACTAGCGGGATTTAAGAGAGAGACCCAGTACTTC. This codes for CAWTWGGLAGFKRETQYF. The genes are TRBV30 and TRBJ2-5; TRBD2 agrees at 12 bases. Germline V gene lookup returns CDR1 GTSNPN and CDR2 SVGIG (reference sequence). With 4 bases clipped from V and 4 bases from J, the junction kept 16 bases outside the gene matches. The CDR3 has 18 amino acids.

This chain uses TRBV27 with TRBJ1-1; TRBD1 agrees at 9 bases. CDR1 is MNHEY, CDR2 SMNVEV, per germline (reference sequence). The CDR3 loop spans 14 amino acids. Trimming cost V 6 bases and J 4 bases; bases outside gene matches: 6. CDR3 DNA: TGTGCCAGCAGCGCCGGGACAGGGAGCACTGAAGCTTTCTTT. The encoded protein is CASSAGTGSTEAFF.

This sequence joins TRBV28 and TRBJ1-2, with 7 bases fitting TRBD1. Germline lookup yields CDR1 MDHEN and CDR2 SYDVKM. The CDR3 spans 15 residues. Germline trimming cut 7 bases from V and 3 bases from J; bases unmatched to any gene: 11. CDR3 region: CASKVRAGGYYGYTF. DNA for the CDR3: TGTGCCAGCAAGGTCAGGGCAGGGGGGTACTATGGCTACACCTTC.

This clone appeared a few times. This sequence joins TRBV13 and TRBJ1-1, with D perhaps TRBD1 (5 bases). V lost 8 bases, J lost 4 bases, and 17 bases lay in between. The germline V gene encodes CDR1 PRHDT and CDR2 FYEKMQ (reference sequence). The CDR3 length is 14 residues. The CDR3 coding sequence is TGTGCCAGCCTAAGGCCGGGGGTTGGCACTGAAGCTTTCTTT. This sequence encodes CASLRPGVGTEAFF.

The chain carries TRBV27 and TRBJ2-7, with D perhaps TRBD2 (6 bases). CDR3 length equals 13 residues. CDR1 and CDR2 from the germline V gene are MNHEY and SMNVEV (reference sequence). The ends were cut back, 4 bases at V and 4 bases at J, with 11 bases in the middle. The CDR3 loop reads CASSSSAGYEQYF. The CDR3 nucleotides read TGTGCCAGCAGTTCCTCCGCGGGGTACGAGCAGTACTTC.

The V and J genes are TRBV18 and TRBJ1-2; D is uncertain. The CDR3 has 14 residues. Trimming left V 2 bases short and J 8 bases short, with 15 bases between. Per the germline V gene, CDR1 is KGHSH and CDR2 is LQKENI. DNA for the CDR3: TGTGCCAGCTCACCAAGTAGGAATTTGGGCGGCTACACCTTC. Its protein is CASSPSRNLGGYTF.

This clone was seen a few times. The J gene is TRBJ1-1, the V gene TRBV18, with D possibly being TRBD1 (5 bases). This CDR3 has 16 amino acids. Germline V gives CDR1 KGHSH, CDR2 LQKENI. The V end lost 4 bases, the J end lost 5 bases, and 20 bases lay between the germline ends. CDR3 sequence (DNA): TGTGCCAGCTCACAGCTTCCGAGGGGCGGGGGAACTGAAGCTTTCTTT. This gives the protein CASSQLPRGGGTEAFF.

The V call is TRBV7-9, the J call TRBJ2-7; possible D gene TRBD2, 6 bases. The CDR3 is 16 residues long. The germline V gene has CDR1 SEHNR and CDR2 FQNEAQ (reference sequence). V lost 10 bases, J lost 0 bases, and 22 bases lay in between. The CDR3 here is CATSTSRDSSSYEQYF. The CDR3 nucleotides read TGTGCCACTTCGACTTCCCGGGACTCTTCCTCCTACGAGCAGTACTTC.

This clone came up a few times. The chain carries TRBV6-5 and TRBJ1-1; 7 bases are shared with TRBD1. The CDR3 is 14 residues long. Germline V gene lookup returns CDR1 MNHEY and CDR2 SVGAGI. After removal of 8 bases from V and 4 bases from J, the junction contained 10 bases not matched to a gene. CDR3 DNA sequence: TGTGCCAGCCGATGGACAGGTAGGCCCACTGAAGCTTTCTTT. Residues: CASRWTGRPTEAFF.

This chain connects TRBV29-1 to TRBJ1-2, with 8 bases that match TRBD1. Germline V gives CDR1 SQVTM, CDR2 ANQGSEA. V gave up 2 bases and J gave up 4 bases; unmatched junction bases: 3. This CDR3 region has 13 residues. CDR3 nucleotide sequence: TGCAGCGTTGAAAGGACAGGGAGCTATGGCTACACCTTC. This translates into CSVERTGSYGYTF.

V usage is TRBV3-1 (or the pseudogene TRBV3-2) and J usage is TRBJ1-2, with 9 bases fitting TRBD1. Germline trimming cut 5 bases from V and 6 bases from J; bases unmatched to any gene: 10. CDR1 LGHDT and CDR2 YNNKEL come from the germline V gene (reference sequence). There are 15 residues in the CDR3. Here the CDR3 reads CASSFPGQGIHGYTF. Here the CDR3 DNA reads TGTGCCAGCAGCTTTCCGGGACAGGGAATCCATGGCTACACCTTC.

V gene TRBV27 combines with J gene TRBJ1-6, with TRBD1 as a possible D gene (5 bases). The CDR3 extends over 14 amino acids. The V gene's germline CDR1 is MNHEY and CDR2 SMNVEV (reference sequence). The V gene lost 6 bases and the J gene lost 14 bases, with 20 bases spanning the gap. The CDR3: CASSQTVPPRALHF. The CDR3 DNA reads as TGTGCCAGCAGCCAGACAGTTCCCCCTCGGGCCCTCCACTTT.

This clone was seen once. The rearrangement joins TRBV11-2 to TRBJ1-4; possible D gene TRBD1, 5 bases. The CDR3 runs to 16 residues. Germline V gives CDR1 SGHAT, CDR2 FQNNGV. V dropped 1 base and J dropped 0 bases, with 9 bases sitting between them. CDR3 residues: CASSLGAGTTNEKLFF. The CDR3 DNA is TGTGCCAGCAGCTTAGGGGCAGGGACAACTAATGAAAAACTGTTTTTT.

A note on this clone: Distinct nucleotide sequences in the sample also encode this CDR3. The V gene is TRBV7-2, the J gene TRBJ2-7; a possible D gene is TRBD2 (5 bases). The V end lost 2 bases, the J end lost 0 bases, and 11 bases lay between the germline ends. This CDR3 spans 15 amino acids. Germline CDR1 and CDR2: SGHTA and FQGNSA. This CDR3 is CASSLTGSSSYEQYF. DNA for the CDR3: TGTGCCAGCAGCTTAACGGGGTCGTCCTCCTACGAGCAGTACTTC.

The chain is built from TRBV3-1 (or the pseudogene TRBV3-2) and TRBJ1-1; D unresolved. This CDR3 contains 14 residues. Between the trimmed V and J ends, which lost 5 bases and 3 bases, there was a span of 13 bases. Germline V gives CDR1 LGHDT, CDR2 YNNKEL (reference sequence). CDR3 region: CASSRHTLDTEAFF. CDR3 nucleotide sequence: TGTGCCAGCAGCAGACACACCCTTGACACTGAAGCTTTCTTT.

The rearrangement links TRBV4-1 to TRBJ1-4; maybe TRBD1 (6 bases). CDR3 length: 15 residues. Between the trimmed V and J ends, which lost 0 bases and 7 bases, there was a span of 12 bases. CDR1 and CDR2 from the germline V gene are MGHRA and YSYEKL. The CDR3 reads CASSQDGTIGEKLFF. The CDR3 bases are TGCGCCAGCAGCCAAGATGGGACAATTGGTGAAAAACTGTTTTTT.

The rearrangement links TRBV9 to TRBJ1-2, with TRBD1 as a possible D gene (5 bases). V was trimmed by 4 bases and J by 0 bases, leaving 13 bases between them. This CDR3 is 15 amino acids long. Germline CDR1 is SGDLS and CDR2 is YYNGEE. CDR3 coding DNA: TGTGCCAGCAGCCCGGGGGACGGCGCTAACTATGGCTACACCTTC. It yields the protein CASSPGDGANYGYTF.

This clone was recorded only once. The chain has TRBV3-1 (or the pseudogene TRBV3-2) and TRBJ2-1, with D possibly TRBD2 on 5 matching bases. Germline V lookup: CDR1 LGHDT, CDR2 YNNKEL (reference sequence). The CDR3 totals 18 residues. V was shortened by 0 bases and J by 6 bases, with 21 bases between the two germline ends. Here the CDR3 reads CASSQDSGRRLPSNEQFF. The CDR3, as DNA: TGTGCCAGCAGCCAAGATTCAGGCCGGAGGCTTCCCTCCAATGAGCAGTTCTTC.

The rearrangement links TRBV29-1 to TRBJ1-3, with D unresolved. Trimming stripped 4 bases from V and 0 bases from J, with 13 bases between. CDR3 length equals 15 residues. Looked up from germline, CDR1 is SQVTM and CDR2 is ANQGSEA. The CDR3 nucleotides are TGCAGCGTTGGCATCGGCGGCAGCTCTGGAAACACCATATATTTT. Translated: CSVGIGGSSGNTIYF.

CDR3: CASSSKGQGTINQPQHF. CDR3 nucleotides: TGTGCCAGCAGCTCCAAAGGTCAGGGAACAATAAATCAGCCCCAGCATTTT. The J gene is TRBJ1-5, the V gene TRBV7-2; tentatively, D is TRBD1 (5 bases). Germline values: CDR1 SGHTA, CDR2 FQGNSA. V was trimmed by 4 bases and J by 4 bases, leaving 20 bases between them. The CDR3 extends over 17 amino acids.

This chain links TRBV29-1 with TRBJ2-1; TRBD2 agrees at 7 bases. The germline V gene encodes CDR1 SQVTM and CDR2 ANQGSEA. Trimming took 2 bases from V and 5 from J; bases not matched to a gene: 12. The CDR3 extends over 16 amino acids. The CDR3 DNA follows: TGCAGCGTTGAATCGTTCCGCGGGAGACTCAACAATGAGCAGTTCTTC. Translating gives CSVESFRGRLNNEQFF.

The CDR3 region has the DNA TGTGCCAGCGCCCGACTAGCGGGGGGTCTATCCTACAATGAGCAGTTCTTC. This gives the protein CASARLAGGLSYNEQFF. The rearrangement joins TRBV5-4 to TRBJ2-1; 13 bases are shared with TRBD2. The V gene end was trimmed by 7 bases and the J gene end by 1 base; junction bases not matched to a gene: 8. Germline CDR1 reads SGHNT; CDR2 reads YYREEE (reference sequence). This CDR3 spans 17 amino acids.

The chain has TRBV5-5 and TRBJ2-7; 12 bases match TRBD2. The CDR3 has 17 residues. Per the germline V gene, CDR1 is SGHKS and CDR2 is YYEKEE (reference sequence). Trimming cost V 0 bases and J 3 bases; bases outside gene matches: 7. The DNA of the CDR3 is TGTGCCAGCAGCTTGGGGACTAGCGGGGTGAAGGGCTACGAGCAGTACTTC. Its translation: CASSLGTSGVKGYEQYF.

This clone was seen just once. The chain carries TRBV30 and TRBJ2-2, with 8 bases matching TRBD2. The CDR3 has 14 residues. Trimming at V came to 0 bases and at J to 5 bases, leaving 2 bases not matched to a gene. Germline loops: CDR1 GTSNPN, CDR2 SVGIG (reference sequence). The CDR3 loop is CAWSVPGGTGELFF. The CDR3 DNA sequence: TGTGCCTGGAGTGTACCGGGGGGGACCGGGGAGCTGTTTTTT.

This clone was counted a few times. CDR3 protein: CASSGTGVEGKLFF. The CDR3 region has the DNA TGTGCCAGCAGCGGGACGGGGGTGGAGGGAAAACTGTTTTTT. The J gene is TRBJ1-4, the V gene TRBV7-2, with D possibly TRBD1 on 5 matching bases. Germline CDR1 reads SGHTA; CDR2 reads FQGNSA. V lost 5 bases to trimming and J lost 10 bases, with 17 bases between them. The CDR3 is 14 amino acids. Combining the CDR3 with reference TRBV7-2 and TRBJ1-4 gives the whole variable domain GAGVSQSPSNKVTEKGKDVELRCDPISGHTALYWYRQSLGQGLEFLIYFQGNSAPDKSGLPSDRFSAERTGGSVSTLTIQRTQQEDSAVYLCASSGTGVEGKLFFGSGTQLSVL.

The chain joins TRBV24-1 to TRBJ2-1, with D unclear. V dropped 9 bases and J dropped 2 bases, with 4 bases sitting between them. The CDR3 has 11 residues. CDR1 is KGHDR, CDR2 SFDVKD, per germline. The CDR3 sequence: CATEAYNEQFF. DNA for the CDR3: TGTGCCACCGAGGCCTACAATGAGCAGTTCTTC.

The V call is TRBV29-1, the J call TRBJ2-7, with 7 bases aligning to TRBD2. The germline gives CDR1 SQVTM, CDR2 ANQGSEA. Trimming at V came to 6 bases and at J to 7 bases, leaving 9 bases not matched to a gene. This CDR3 spans 12 amino acids. CDR3 nucleotides: TGCAGCGTGAACCGGGGGAGGGGTGAGCAGTACTTC. This sequence encodes CSVNRGRGEQYF.

The V call is TRBV18, the J call TRBJ2-1; 8 nucleotides agree with TRBD1. The CDR3 runs 15 residues. Germline V gene sequence: CDR1 KGHSH, CDR2 LQKENI. V lost 2 bases and J lost 8; bases outside the gene matches: 8. This CDR3 reads CASSPDPTGAHEQFF. The CDR3 DNA is TGTGCCAGCTCACCAGACCCGACAGGGGCCCATGAGCAGTTCTTC.

The chain has TRBV28 and TRBJ1-4; TRBD1 matches 8 bases. In germline, CDR1 is MDHEN, CDR2 SYDVKM. The V segment lost 8 bases and the J segment 6 bases; nucleotides outside the gene matches: 5. The CDR3 length is 13 residues. The CDR3 nucleotides read TGTGCCAGCTACAGGGGGGGGGATGAAAAACTGTTTTTT. This encodes CASYRGGDEKLFF.

The V and J genes are TRBV5-1 and TRBJ1-1; 10 nucleotides line up with TRBD1. CDR3 size: 16 residues. The germline V gene has CDR1 SGHRS and CDR2 YFSETQ. V gave up 0 bases and J gave up 0 bases; unmatched junction bases: 2. The CDR3 nucleotides are TGCGCCAGCAGCTTGGACGGACAGGGGGTGAACACTGAAGCTTTCTTT. It specifies CASSLDGQGVNTEAFF.

The table lists this clone with a count of one. The gene calls are TRBV30 and TRBJ1-5; the D is unclear. Trimming pared 1 base from V and 11 bases from J, leaving 9 bases between. Germline V lookup: CDR1 GTSNPN, CDR2 SVGIG (reference sequence). The CDR3 is 11 amino acids. The CDR3 DNA sequence: TGTGCCTGGAGTGCGGAGGGATCCCAGCATTTT. It yields the protein CAWSAEGSQHF.